This T cell receptor (beta chain) was observed in a study of blood T cells in healthy people across ages. Background on the study: Capture via template switching afforded approximately one barcoded beta molecule per two T cells. Overall study findings and caveats: Diversity figures derived from one million T cells were judged to underestimate the true value. Roughly linearly, TCR beta diversity per million T cells fell as age increased.

Alongside a J-beta primer mix, a sample-barcoded 5' primer served in a second PCR lasting about 7 to 12 cycles. Using its own MiXCR run on the 5' RACE reads, TCRdb lists one record per CDR3 protein. The table shows about a million distinct CDR3 sequences, with about 48% occurring only once. Extractions gave at least 5 micrograms of total RNA per sample. Germline assignment: CDR1 DFQATT and CDR2 SNEGSKA (reference sequence). CDR3 length equals 16 residues. The V end was cut by 3 bases, the J end by 2 bases, with 17 bases between. This clonotype was counted at least ten times. No antigen is known for it.

The clonotype was recovered from a young man in good health. Sequencing input: blood. This chain links TRBV20-1 with TRBJ1-5; D ambiguous. Here the CDR3 DNA reads TGCAGTGCTAGGGGCCTTTTACGAACGGGCAATCAGCCCCAGCATTTT. The encoded protein is CSARGLLRTGNQPQHF.